The clone carrying this T cell receptor (beta chain) was found a few times. The record originates from a study of CD8+CD57+ T cells in acquired aplastic anemia. Investigators profiled TCR beta VDJ and CDR3 from genomic DNA template. TCRdb recomputed calls from the reads with MiXCR, one row per CDR3 protein. The profile covers about half a million distinct CDR3 sequences, with approximately 33% appearing a single time and roughly 0.8% taken by the ten largest. For sequencing, patients were chosen who had shown expansion of CD8+CD57+ cells by flow cytometry. The TCR was taken from a human donor with aplastic anemia. The sample was sorted CD4+, CD8+, or CD8+CD57+ T cells (not recorded which) from PBMCs.

This CDR3 reads CASSATAGTRGEQYF. In DNA, the CDR3 is TGTGCCAGCAGTGCCACTGCCGGGACTAGGGGCGAGCAGTACTTC. This chain joins TRBV2 and TRBJ2-7; 8 bases agree with TRBD2. The CDR3 runs to 15 residues. Per the germline V gene, CDR1 is SNHLY and CDR2 is FYNNEI. The junction had 11 bases not matched to a gene; V was cut back by 4 bases and J by 6 bases.